A selection of T cell receptor beta chains follows, all from one sample in a study of response to subunit inactivated influenza vaccine. TCRdb reprocessed the RT-PCR reads with MiXCR, giving one entry per CDR3 protein. This repertoire shows 860,000 or so distinct CDR3 sequences, 21% found once; its top ten account for about 10%. Material: PBMCs from blood, obtained more than 4 days after vaccination. These receptors were taken from a man aged 50-59 years who received an inactivated influenza vaccine. Both conserved end residues are part of each CDR3. Each record gives: J gene, CDR3 length, D gene, V gene, clone size, CDR3 DNA, CDR3 protein. A D gene is named only where the DNA matches it firmly. A clone size is listed for some rows: how often the clone was seen (once, few, many), or a class if it is expanded.

TRBJ1-1,16,-,TRBV9,-,TGTGCCAGCAGCGTAGATGCAGGCCCGCTGAACACTGAAGCTTTCTTT,CASSVDAGPLNTEAFF
TRBJ2-5,15,-,TRBV11-2,-,TGTGCCAGCAGCTTAAACTCGGGACTCCAAGAGACCCAGTACTTC,CASSLNSGLQETQYF
TRBJ2-3,15,-,TRBV10-3,few,TGTGCCATCATGCGGGGTTTTGGGAGCACAGATACGCAGTATTTT,CAIMRGFGSTDTQYF
TRBJ2-7,13,-,TRBV29-1,-,TGCAGCGTCGGGGAGGGACACTCCTACGAGCAGTACTTC,CSVGEGHSYEQYF
TRBJ2-2,15,-,TRBV19,-,TGTGCCAGTAGTATAAGGCCCAGGAACACCGGGGAGCTGTTTTTT,CASSIRPRNTGELFF
TRBJ2-1,13,-,TRBV5-1,-,TGCGCCAGCAGCTTGGGAACGCGGAATGAGCAGTTCTTC,CASSLGTRNEQFF
TRBJ2-4,14,-,TRBV20-1,-,TGCAGTGCTACTCACAGAATAGCCAAAAACATTCAGTACTTC,CSATHRIAKNIQYF
TRBJ2-1,14,-,TRBV7-2,-,TGTGCCAGCAGCTCCCCGTCTAGCATCAATGAGCAGTTCTTC,CASSSPSSINEQFF
TRBJ2-1,14,TRBD2,TRBV20-1,-,TGCAGTGCTAGATGGGCGGGGGGCCCCAATGAGCAGTTCTTC,CSARWAGGPNEQFF
TRBJ2-1,15,TRBD1,TRBV12-3/TRBV12-4,many,TGTGCCAGCAATTGGGGACAGGGGCCCTACAATGAGCAGTTCTTC,CASNWGQGPYNEQFF
TRBJ2-5,10,-,TRBV20-1,-,TGCAGTGCTCTTGGAGCGACCCAGTACTTC,CSALGATQYF
TRBJ1-5,15,-,TRBV6-5,few,TGTGCCAGCAGTTACTCCCCGGACAGCAATCAGCCCCAGCATTTT,CASSYSPDSNQPQHF
TRBJ1-5,14,-,TRBV10-2,-,TGCGCCAGTTGGGCGGGGCACCTTGGTTGGCCCCAGCATTTT,CASWAGHLGWPQHF
TRBJ1-5,13,-,TRBV20-1,few,TGCAGTGCTAGTAAGGGACCCCATCAGCCCCAGCATTTT,CSASKGPHQPQHF
TRBJ2-2,13,-,TRBV6-1,-,TGTGCCAGCAGCCACACAGGGCCCGGGGAGCTGTTTTTT,CASSHTGPGELFF
TRBJ1-5,14,TRBD1,TRBV5-6,many,TGTGCCAGCAGCCGACAGGGGGGAGATCAGCCCCAGCATTTT,CASSRQGGDQPQHF
TRBJ1-5,13,-,TRBV30,-,TGTGCCTGGAGTAAACGGGGAAATCAGCCCCAGCATTTT,CAWSKRGNQPQHF
TRBJ2-2,13,-,TRBV6-1,few,TGTGCCAGCCGGGAGATAAAGGCCGGGGAGCTGTTTTTT,CASREIKAGELFF
TRBJ2-1,16,-,TRBV9,-,TGTGCCAGCAGCGTAGAGGGTAAGGGCTCCTACAATGAGCAGTTCTTC,CASSVEGKGSYNEQFF
TRBJ1-1,17,-,TRBV5-1,-,TGCGCCAGCAGCTACCACCAAACAGGGTTGTGGAACACTGAAGCTTTCTTT,CASSYHQTGLWNTEAFF
TRBJ2-5,14,-,TRBV5-1,-,TGCGCCAGCAGCTTGTCTCCAGAACGGGAGACCCAGTACTTC,CASSLSPERETQYF
TRBJ2-1,18,-,TRBV6-5,few,TGTGCCAGCAGTTATGGCCCCCCGATGGGTGGCTTGGGTTGGGAGCAGTTCTTC,CASSYGPPMGGLGWEQFF
TRBJ2-7,14,-,TRBV13,-,TGTGCCAGCAGCTCCTGGACAGCTTCCTACGAGCAGTACTTC,CASSSWTASYEQYF
TRBJ1-1,12,-,TRBV30,few,TGTGCCTGGAGTGTTCTAACCACTGAAGCTTTCTTT,CAWSVLTTEAFF
TRBJ2-7,16,TRBD2,TRBV7-2,-,TGTGCCAGCAGCTTAGCGTGGGCGGGAGTAACGTACGAGCAGTACTTC,CASSLAWAGVTYEQYF
TRBJ1-3,13,-,TRBV12-3/TRBV12-4,few,TGTGCCAGCAGTTTTTGGGAAGGAAACACCATATATTTT,CASSFWEGNTIYF